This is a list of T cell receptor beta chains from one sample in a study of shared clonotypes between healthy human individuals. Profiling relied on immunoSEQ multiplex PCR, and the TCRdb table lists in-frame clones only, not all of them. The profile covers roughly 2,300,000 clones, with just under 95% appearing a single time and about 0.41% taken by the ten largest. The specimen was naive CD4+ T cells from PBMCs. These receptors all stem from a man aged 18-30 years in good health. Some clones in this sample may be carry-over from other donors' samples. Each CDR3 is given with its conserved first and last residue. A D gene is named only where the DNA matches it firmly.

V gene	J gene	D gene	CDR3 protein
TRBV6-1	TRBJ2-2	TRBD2	CASSDIGRERAGELFF
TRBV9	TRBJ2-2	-	CASSVSLGGELFF
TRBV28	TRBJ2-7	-	CASSFAGTTTYEQYF
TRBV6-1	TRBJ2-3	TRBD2	CASVLAGGTDTQYF
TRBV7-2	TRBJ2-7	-	CASSLVPRSYEQYF
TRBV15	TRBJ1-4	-	CATSREVRGAEKLFF
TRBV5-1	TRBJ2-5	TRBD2	CASSLGLADPQETQYF
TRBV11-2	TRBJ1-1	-	CASSSNTEAFF
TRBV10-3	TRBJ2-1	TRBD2	CAISDASGKRPYNEQFF
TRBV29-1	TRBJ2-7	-	CSVALGGDEQYF
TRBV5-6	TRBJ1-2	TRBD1	CASSFLGQSYGYTF
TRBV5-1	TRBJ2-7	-	CASSLGGTPSSYEQYF
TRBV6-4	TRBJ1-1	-	CASSDGTGDTEAFF
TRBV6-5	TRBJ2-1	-	CASRNRQAGYNEQFF
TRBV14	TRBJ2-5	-	CASSQGYRGRGETQYF
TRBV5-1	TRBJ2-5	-	CASSLEPAGQETQYF
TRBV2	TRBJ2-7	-	CASKANELYEQYF
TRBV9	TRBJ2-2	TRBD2	CASSGGLAGATGELFF
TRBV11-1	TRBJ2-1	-	CASKHIGLTSSYNEQFF
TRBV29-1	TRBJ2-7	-	CSVDGQGTYEQYF
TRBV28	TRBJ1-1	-	CASSSRGAGTEAFF
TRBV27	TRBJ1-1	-	CASSPVRGVGAVDTEAFF
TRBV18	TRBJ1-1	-	CASSGGLTEAFF
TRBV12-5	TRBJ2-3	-	CASGLVEADTQYF
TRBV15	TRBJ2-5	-	CATSREGSAQETQYF
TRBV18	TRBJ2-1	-	CASSPLRNNEQFF
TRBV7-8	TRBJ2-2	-	CASSSRQDVTGELFF
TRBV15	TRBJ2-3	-	CATRQIGGRDTQYF
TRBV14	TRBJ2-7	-	CASSQGSPGNSYEQYF
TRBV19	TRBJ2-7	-	CASSIPGSRFYEQYF
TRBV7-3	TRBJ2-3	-	CASSLSADTQYF
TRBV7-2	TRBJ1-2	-	CASSSGNDGYTF
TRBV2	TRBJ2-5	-	CASRTEETQYF
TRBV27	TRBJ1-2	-	CASSLAPNRAGYTF
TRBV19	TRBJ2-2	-	CASKRGRAATGELFF
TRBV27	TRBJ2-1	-	CASINHGYNEQFF
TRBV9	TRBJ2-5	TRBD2	CASSAIAGVETQYF
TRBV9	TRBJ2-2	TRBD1	CASSVRGLNTGELFF
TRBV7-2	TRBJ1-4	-	CASSPRTTNEKLFF
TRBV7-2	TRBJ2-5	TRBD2	CASSSSGREKTQYF
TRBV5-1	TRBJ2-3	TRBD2	CASGPGLAGTDTQYF
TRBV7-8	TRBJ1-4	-	CASSPRRGTAEVLFF
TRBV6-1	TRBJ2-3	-	CASRESTDTQYF
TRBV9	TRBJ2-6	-	CASSVTGHGANVLTF
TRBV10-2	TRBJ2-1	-	CASSEERGRTSYVNEQFF
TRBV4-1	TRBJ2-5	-	CASSPMGRGQETQYF
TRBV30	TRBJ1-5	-	CAWSVRNRMRNQPQHF
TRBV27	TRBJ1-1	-	CASSQFAGNTEAFF
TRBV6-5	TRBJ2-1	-	CASSSRRDYNEQFF
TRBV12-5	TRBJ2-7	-	CAGIKGLKTYEQYF
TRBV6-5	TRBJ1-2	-	CASSYSLSGNYGYTF
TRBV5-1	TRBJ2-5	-	CASSLAAAGRGETQYF
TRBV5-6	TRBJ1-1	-	CASSPSLWAAGNTEAFF
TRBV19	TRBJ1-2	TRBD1	CASSSRDSFYGYTF
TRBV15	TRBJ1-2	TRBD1	CATSRAGTGNGYTF
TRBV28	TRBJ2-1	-	CASSLGERILSYNEQFF
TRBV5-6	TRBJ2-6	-	CASSLSGRGANVLTF
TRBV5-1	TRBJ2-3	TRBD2	CASSILAGGDGDTQYF